This T cell receptor beta chain appears in the sequencing data of a study of blood T cell repertoires in COVID-19. Data came from immunoSEQ multiplex PCR; TCRdb stores just in-frame clones and leaves some out. The table lists about 95,000 clones, about 85% of them singletons, with roughly 23% in the top ten. Germline V lookup: CDR1 SQVTM, CDR2 ANQGSEA. The length of the CDR3 is 17 residues. V lost 4 bases to trimming and J lost 5 bases; unmatched junction nucleotides: 19. V usage is TRBV29-1 and J usage is TRBJ2-5; 7 nucleotides agree with TRBD2. The sample was peripheral blood. The receptor comes from a man older than 75 with active or convalescent COVID-19. Here the CDR3 DNA reads TGCAGCGTTGGGGGAGGACTAGGTTCAATGGGCTCGGAGACCCAGTACTTC. It encodes CSVGGGLGSMGSETQYF.